A single sample is the source of the 27 T cell receptor beta chains below, sequenced in a study of cytomegalovirus exposure and HLA in healthy donors. 60 Vbeta and 13 Jbeta primers were used in PCR. TCRdb's table, derived via immunoSEQ multiplex PCR, lists solely in-frame clones and lacks some. The data contain 200,000 to 250,000 clones, more than 75% of them singletons. Sequenced material: PBMCs. The receptors come from a middle-aged woman in good health and CMV-seronegative.

CDR3: CASSDWGRAGYGYTF. In DNA, the CDR3 is TGTGCCAGCAGTGATTGGGGCAGGGCCGGCTATGGCTACACCTTC. This chain connects TRBV6-1 to TRBJ1-2; D is perhaps TRBD1 (5 bases). CDR3 length: 15 residues. CDR1 MNHNS and CDR2 SASEGT come from the germline V gene. Trimming left V 3 bases short and J 4 bases short, with 15 bases between.

V gene TRBV5-5 combines with J gene TRBJ1-5; D is perhaps TRBD1 (5 bases). This CDR3 is 14 amino acids long. CDR1 is SGHKS and CDR2 is YYEKEE in the germline V gene (reference sequence). Between the trimmed V and J ends, which lost 0 bases and 5 bases, there was a span of 9 bases. The CDR3 region has the DNA TGTGCCAGCAGCTTGGGGCAGGGCGATCAGCCCCAGCATTTT. Translated: CASSLGQGDQPQHF.

The sample holds a few counts of this clone. The chain uses TRBV7-3 and TRBJ2-5, with D maybe TRBD1 (8 bases). The V end was cut by 5 bases, the J end by 5 bases, with 18 bases between. This CDR3 region has 15 residues. Germline V CDR1 and CDR2: SGHTA, FQGTGA. CDR3 protein: CASSPGGGGQETQYF. The CDR3 DNA follows: TGTGCCAGCAGCCCAGGGGGCGGGGGACAGGAGACCCAGTACTTC.

In its sample, this clone was seen a few times. This chain links TRBV7-9 with TRBJ2-7; D is perhaps TRBD2 (5 bases). This CDR3 has 14 amino acids. The V end was cut by 5 bases, the J end by 0 bases, with 11 bases between. Germline lookup yields CDR1 SEHNR and CDR2 FQNEAQ (reference sequence). CDR3 sequence: CASSQVGGSYEQYF. In DNA form, the CDR3 reads TGTGCCAGCAGCCAAGTCGGAGGCTCCTACGAGCAGTACTTC. Complete variable domain (other parts from reference TRBV7-9 and TRBJ2-7): DTGVSQNPRHKITKRGQNVTFRCDPISEHNRLYWYRQTLGQGPEFLTYFQNEAQLEKSRLLSDRFSAERPKGSFSTLEIQRTEQGDSAMYLCASSQVGGSYEQYFGPGTRLTVT.

As to this clone: In the same sample, other DNA sequences code for this CDR3. V and J are TRBV27 and TRBJ1-1; the D gene is possibly TRBD1 (5 bases). Germline CDR1 MNHEY, CDR2 SMNVEV (reference sequence). The CDR3 covers 14 residues. The ends were cut back, 2 bases at V and 5 bases at J, with 12 bases in the middle. The CDR3 DNA reads TGTGCCAGCAGTTTAAGGGGCGGGGAGACTGAAGCTTTCTTT. Amino acid sequence: CASSLRGGETEAFF.

The chain joins TRBV27 to TRBJ1-5; maybe TRBD1 (5 bases). The CDR3 loop spans 15 amino acids. Trimming took 5 bases from V and 6 from J, leaving 17 bases between them. Per the germline V gene, CDR1 is MNHEY and CDR2 is SMNVEV (reference sequence). As DNA, the CDR3 is TGTGCCAGCAGTCCCCTGGGCAGGGCGCCTCAGCCCCAGCATTTT. Protein: CASSPLGRAPQPQHF.

The rearrangement joins TRBV18 to TRBJ1-3; tentatively, D is TRBD1 (6 bases). The CDR3 runs to 16 residues. The V end lost 4 bases, the J end lost 0 bases, and 13 bases lay between the germline ends. CDR1 is KGHSH and CDR2 is LQKENI in the germline V gene. The CDR3 sequence is CASSRAGALSGNTIYF. CDR3 bases: TGTGCCAGCTCACGGGCAGGGGCCCTCTCTGGAAACACCATATATTTT. Filled out from reference TRBV18 and TRBJ1-3, the complete variable domain reads NAGVMQNPRHLVRRRGQEARLRCSPMKGHSHVYWYRQLPEEGLKFMVYLQKENIIDESGMPKERFSAEFPKEGPSILRIQQVVRGDSAAYFCASSRAGALSGNTIYFGEGSWLTVV.

The chain combines TRBV18 with TRBJ1-1; 10 bases map to TRBD1. This CDR3 contains 15 residues. From germline, CDR1 is KGHSH and CDR2 LQKENI. V shed 4 bases and J 7 bases; nucleotides not matched to a gene: 9. CDR3 nucleotides: TGTGCCAGCTCACGACCGACAGGGGGCAAAGGTGAAGCTTTCTTT. This sequence encodes CASSRPTGGKGEAFF.

This chain's CDR3 is CAWKSRVQGQPQHF. In nucleotides, the CDR3 is TGTGCCTGGAAGAGCAGGGTCCAGGGTCAGCCCCAGCATTTT. This chain links TRBV30 with TRBJ1-5, with D perhaps matching TRBD1 (5 bases). Germline V CDR1 and CDR2: GTSNPN, SVGIG (reference sequence). The CDR3 spans 14 residues. Trimming shortened V by 4 bases and J by 6 bases, and 16 bases separated the two germline ends.

The CDR3 DNA reads TGTGCCAGCAGTTTTGAAGTCTATTCCTACGAGCAGTACTTC. Protein product: CASSFEVYSYEQYF. This chain connects TRBV6-5 to TRBJ2-5; D unresolved. The assigned J gene may be wrong: the sequence end matches TRBJ2-7 better. The CDR3 is made up of 14 amino acids. Germline lookup yields CDR1 MNHEY and CDR2 SVGAGI.

The chain is built from TRBV28 and TRBJ1-2; D is unresolved. The V end was cut by 5 bases, the J end by 4 bases, with 8 bases between. There are 12 residues in the CDR3. From germline, CDR1 is MDHEN and CDR2 SYDVKM. In nucleotides, the CDR3 is TGTGCCAGCAGTCGGGGATTCTATGGCTACACCTTC. This sequence encodes CASSRGFYGYTF.

The rearrangement uses TRBV4-1 and TRBJ1-1; D is undetermined. The CDR3 is made up of 13 amino acids. CDR1 and CDR2 from the germline V gene are MGHRA and YSYEKL. V lost 1 base, J lost 12 bases, and 15 bases lay in between. CDR3 protein: CASSQAIRLGSFF. The CDR3 coding sequence is TGCGCCAGCAGCCAAGCGATCCGGCTCGGGTCTTTCTTT.

There are a few counts of this clone. The chain is built from TRBV27 and TRBJ2-1; 15 nucleotides match TRBD2. The length of the CDR3 is 19 residues. Germline values: CDR1 MNHEY, CDR2 SMNVEV (reference sequence). V gave up 8 bases and J gave up 10 bases; unmatched junction bases: 21. The CDR3 DNA reads TGTGCCAGCGCTCGACTACCAAGGACTAGCGGGAGGGCCGGGGGGGAGCAGTTCTTC. Protein: CASARLPRTSGRAGGEQFF.

This rearrangement joins TRBV30 to TRBJ2-5; D gene unclear. V gave up 0 bases and J gave up 4 bases, with 15 bases separating them. This CDR3 contains 15 residues. Per germline, CDR1 GTSNPN and CDR2 SVGIG (reference sequence). The CDR3 nucleotides read TGTGCCTGGAGTGTGGGCAACAACTTGGGAGAGACCCAGTACTTC. Protein sequence: CAWSVGNNLGETQYF.

The chain recombines TRBV28 with TRBJ1-5; 8 bases are shared with TRBD1. In germline, CDR1 is MDHEN, CDR2 SYDVKM. V was clipped by 2 bases and J by 7 bases; unmatched bases: 7. CDR3 length equals 15 residues. CDR3 DNA: TGTGCCAGCAGTTTACCCGGGACAGGTTACCAGCCCCAGCATTTT. Translated, it gives CASSLPGTGYQPQHF.

This clone was picked up one time. The V and J genes are TRBV5-4 and TRBJ2-5, with D unclear. The CDR3 totals 13 residues. V was clipped by 2 bases and J by 5 bases, with 10 bases between them. CDR1 and CDR2 (germline): SGHNT, YYREEE (reference sequence). Here the CDR3 DNA reads TGTGCCAGCAGCTTCACCGAGAGGGAGACCCAGTACTTC. This gives the protein CASSFTERETQYF.

The genes are TRBV28 and TRBJ2-7, with D possibly matching TRBD1 (6 bases). Germline loops: CDR1 MDHEN, CDR2 SYDVKM. The V gene lost 1 base and the J gene lost 3 bases, with 16 bases spanning the gap. The CDR3 length is 16 residues. CDR3 protein: CASSLSPPQGYYEQYF. The CDR3, as DNA: TGTGCCAGCAGTTTATCCCCCCCCCAGGGGTACTACGAGCAGTACTTC.

The chain is built from TRBV4-1 and TRBJ2-1; D is uncertain. CDR1 and CDR2 from the germline V gene are MGHRA and YSYEKL. Between the trimmed V and J ends, which lost 3 bases and 5 bases, there was a span of 20 bases. The CDR3 totals 17 residues. CDR3 DNA sequence: TGCGCCAGCAGCCACTCAGTACGCGGAAGAAAGGACAATGAGCAGTTCTTC. Translated, it gives CASSHSVRGRKDNEQFF.

This clone occurred a few times. Other DNA sequences in this sample translate to the same CDR3. The chain joins TRBV19 to TRBJ2-2; 7 nucleotides align to TRBD1. The length of the CDR3 is 15 residues. Trimming cost V 4 bases and J 1 base; bases outside gene matches: 3. Per the germline V gene, CDR1 is LNHDA and CDR2 is SQIVND (reference sequence). CDR3 in amino acids: CASSTRQGNTGELFF. CDR3 DNA: TGTGCCAGTAGTACAAGACAGGGGAACACCGGGGAGCTGTTTTTT.

The chain employs TRBV2 and TRBJ2-7; D unresolved. The germline CDR1 and CDR2 sequences are SNHLY and FYNNEI. Trimming stripped 4 bases from V and 3 bases from J, with 13 bases between. CDR3 length: 14 residues. The chain's CDR3 is CASSASHGSYEQYF. CDR3 DNA: TGTGCCAGCAGTGCATCCCATGGCAGCTACGAGCAGTACTTC.

This chain links TRBV28 with TRBJ2-1; 15 bases are shared with TRBD2. The CDR3 loop spans 16 amino acids. Germline lookup yields CDR1 MDHEN and CDR2 SYDVKM. The junction had 5 bases not matched to a gene; V was cut back by 3 bases and J by 8 bases. CDR3 in DNA: TGTGCCAGCAGTTTGTGGACTAGCGGGAGGGCCCATGAGCAGTTCTTC. It specifies CASSLWTSGRAHEQFF.

This clone has a single count. This chain joins TRBV7-9 and TRBJ2-2, with D possibly being TRBD1 (6 bases). Germline V lookup: CDR1 SEHNR, CDR2 FQNEAQ (reference sequence). The CDR3 consists of 18 residues. V lost 4 bases and J 2 bases, leaving 20 bases between the germline ends. Here the CDR3 DNA reads TGTGCCAGCAGCTCACCATGGGACACGCCCCGTAACACCGGGGAGCTGTTTTTT. It is translated as CASSSPWDTPRNTGELFF.

The chain uses TRBV5-4 and TRBJ1-5, with D perhaps TRBD1 (6 bases). The length of the CDR3 is 15 residues. Trimming stripped 7 bases from V and 0 bases from J, with 14 bases between. The V gene's germline CDR1 is SGHNT and CDR2 YYREEE (reference sequence). The CDR3 protein is CASSRGGDSNQPQHF. CDR3 in DNA: TGTGCCAGCTCAAGAGGGGGGGATAGCAATCAGCCCCAGCATTTT.

V gene TRBV2 combines with J gene TRBJ1-4, with 7 nucleotides matching TRBD1. Germline CDR1 and CDR2: SNHLY and FYNNEI. After removal of 6 bases from V and 5 bases from J, the junction contained 3 bases not matched to a gene. This CDR3 has 13 amino acids. DNA of the CDR3: TGTGCCAGCAGGACAGGGCTCAATGAAAAACTGTTTTTT. Protein product: CASRTGLNEKLFF.

V is TRBV6-1 and J is TRBJ2-7; the match to TRBD2 covers 10 bases. Trimming at V came to 2 bases and at J to 1 base, leaving 8 bases not matched to a gene. CDR1 MNHNS and CDR2 SASEGT come from the germline V gene. This CDR3 contains 17 residues. In DNA form, the CDR3 reads TGTGCCAGCAGTGAATCCAACGCTAGCGGGAGATCCTACGAGCAGTACTTC. Translated: CASSESNASGRSYEQYF.

The CDR3 here is CASSVENTGELFF. CDR3 bases: TGTGCCAGCAGCGTAGAAAACACCGGGGAGCTGTTTTTT. This rearrangement joins TRBV2 to TRBJ2-2, with unresolved D. V dropped 6 bases and J dropped 2 bases, with 7 bases sitting between them. Germline loops: CDR1 SNHLY, CDR2 FYNNEI. This CDR3 is 13 amino acids long. The variable domain in full, completed from reference TRBV2 and TRBJ2-2, reads EPEVTQTPSHQVTQMGQEVILRCVPISNHLYFYWYRQILGQKVEFLVSFYNNEISEKSEIFDDQFSVERPDGSNFTLKIRSTKLEDSAMYFCASSVENTGELFFGEGSRLTVL.

This chain connects TRBV2 to TRBJ1-5; 9 bases are shared with TRBD1. Germline CDR1 and CDR2: SNHLY and FYNNEI. The CDR3 sequence is 14 residues long. The ends lost 11 bases at V and 2 bases at J; junction bases unmatched: 7. This CDR3 is CAGNRGPGNQPQHF. The CDR3 DNA reads TGTGCCGGCAACAGGGGGCCGGGCAATCAGCCCCAGCATTTT.